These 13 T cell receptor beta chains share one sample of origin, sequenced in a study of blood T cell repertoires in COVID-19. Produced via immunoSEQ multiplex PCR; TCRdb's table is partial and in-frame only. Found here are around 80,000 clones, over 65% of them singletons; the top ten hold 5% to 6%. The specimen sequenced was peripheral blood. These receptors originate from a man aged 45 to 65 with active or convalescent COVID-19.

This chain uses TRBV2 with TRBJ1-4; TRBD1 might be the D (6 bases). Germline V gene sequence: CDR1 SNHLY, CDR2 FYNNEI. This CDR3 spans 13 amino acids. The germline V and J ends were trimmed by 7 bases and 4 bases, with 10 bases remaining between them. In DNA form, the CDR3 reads TGTGCCAGCACCCAGGACAGTAATGAAAAACTGTTTTTT. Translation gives CASTQDSNEKLFF.

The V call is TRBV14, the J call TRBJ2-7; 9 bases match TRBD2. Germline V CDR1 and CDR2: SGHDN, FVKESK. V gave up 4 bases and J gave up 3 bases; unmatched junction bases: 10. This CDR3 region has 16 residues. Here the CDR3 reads CASSLPGAGGHYEQYF. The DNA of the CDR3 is TGTGCCAGCAGCCTCCCCGGAGCGGGGGGACACTACGAGCAGTACTTC.

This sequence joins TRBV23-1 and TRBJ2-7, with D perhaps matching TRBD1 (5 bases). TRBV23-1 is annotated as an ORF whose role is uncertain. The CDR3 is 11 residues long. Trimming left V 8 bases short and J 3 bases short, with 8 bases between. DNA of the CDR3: TGCGCCAGCGTAGACAGCTACGAGCAGTACTTC. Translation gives CASVDSYEQYF.

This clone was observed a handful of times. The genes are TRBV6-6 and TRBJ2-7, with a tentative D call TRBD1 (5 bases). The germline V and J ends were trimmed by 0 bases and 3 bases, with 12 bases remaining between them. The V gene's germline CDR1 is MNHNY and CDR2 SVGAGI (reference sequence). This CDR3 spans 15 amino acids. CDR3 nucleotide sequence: TGTGCCAGCAGTTACTCGTCAGGCCAGGGCTACGAGCAGTACTTC. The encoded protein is CASSYSSGQGYEQYF.

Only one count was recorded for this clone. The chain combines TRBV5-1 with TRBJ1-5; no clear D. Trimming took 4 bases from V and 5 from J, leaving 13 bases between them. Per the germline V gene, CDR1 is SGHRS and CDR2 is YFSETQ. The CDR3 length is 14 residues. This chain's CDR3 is CASSPDSADQPQHF. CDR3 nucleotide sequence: TGCGCCAGCAGCCCTGACTCAGCGGATCAGCCCCAGCATTTT.

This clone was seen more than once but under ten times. CDR3 in amino acids: CASSQEWEGLDGYTF. The CDR3 nucleotides read TGTGCCAGCAGCCAAGAGTGGGAGGGTCTGGATGGCTACACCTTC. The V gene is TRBV3-1 (or the pseudogene TRBV3-2), the J gene TRBJ1-2; no reliable D call. This CDR3 contains 15 residues. CDR1 and CDR2 (germline): LGHDT, YNNKEL (reference sequence). The germline V and J ends were trimmed by 0 bases and 6 bases, with 14 bases remaining between them.

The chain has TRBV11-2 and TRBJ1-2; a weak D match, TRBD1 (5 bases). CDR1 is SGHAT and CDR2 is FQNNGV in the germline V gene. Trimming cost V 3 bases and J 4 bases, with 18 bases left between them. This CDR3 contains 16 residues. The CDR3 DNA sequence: TGTGCCAGCAGCTTGTTGAAGGGGCGCCAAGGCTATGGCTACACCTTC. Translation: CASSLLKGRQGYGYTF.

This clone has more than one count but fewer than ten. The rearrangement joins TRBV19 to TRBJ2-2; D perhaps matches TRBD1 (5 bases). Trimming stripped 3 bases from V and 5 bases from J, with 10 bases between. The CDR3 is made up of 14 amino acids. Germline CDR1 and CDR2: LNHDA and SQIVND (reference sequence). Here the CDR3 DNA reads TGTGCCAGTAGTATCAGGGAAAAAACCGGGGAGCTGTTTTTT. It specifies CASSIREKTGELFF.

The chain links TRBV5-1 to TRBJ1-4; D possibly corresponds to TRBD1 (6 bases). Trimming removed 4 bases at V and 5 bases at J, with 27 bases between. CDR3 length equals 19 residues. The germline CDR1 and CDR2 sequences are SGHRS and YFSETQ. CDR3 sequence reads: CASSPLLGQSGQTNEKLFF. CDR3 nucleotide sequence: TGCGCCAGCAGCCCGCTCTTGGGACAAAGCGGACAGACAAATGAAAAACTGTTTTTT. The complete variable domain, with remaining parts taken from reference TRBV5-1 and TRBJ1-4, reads KAGVTQTPRYLIKTRGQQVTLSCSPISGHRSVSWYQQTPGQGLQFLFEYFSETQRNKGNFPGRFSGRQFSNSRSEMNVSTLELGDSALYLCASSPLLGQSGQTNEKLFFGSGTQLSVL.

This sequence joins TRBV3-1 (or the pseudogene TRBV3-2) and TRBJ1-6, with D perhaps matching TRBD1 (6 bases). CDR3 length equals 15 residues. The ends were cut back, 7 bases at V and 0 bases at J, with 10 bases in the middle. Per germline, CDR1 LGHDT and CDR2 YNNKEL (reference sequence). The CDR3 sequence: CASTDRSSYNSPLHF. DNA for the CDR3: TGTGCCAGCACCGACAGGAGCTCCTATAATTCACCCCTCCACTTT.

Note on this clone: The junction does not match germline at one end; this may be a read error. CDR3 loop: CASSYSGTGTNVLTF. The CDR3 DNA is TGTGCCAGCAGTTACTCAGGGACTGGGACCAACGTCCTGACTTTC. The V call is TRBV6-6, the J call TRBJ2-6; a weak D match, TRBD2 (6 bases). The CDR3 has 15 residues. CDR1 and CDR2 (germline): MNHNY, SVGAGI (reference sequence).

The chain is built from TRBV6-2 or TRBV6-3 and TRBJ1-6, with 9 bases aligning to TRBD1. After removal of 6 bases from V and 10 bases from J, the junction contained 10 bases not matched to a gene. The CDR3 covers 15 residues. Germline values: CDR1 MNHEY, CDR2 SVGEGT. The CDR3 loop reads CASSAPGQGKSPLHF. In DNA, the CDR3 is TGTGCCAGCAGCGCTCCGGGACAGGGTAAATCACCCCTCCACTTT.

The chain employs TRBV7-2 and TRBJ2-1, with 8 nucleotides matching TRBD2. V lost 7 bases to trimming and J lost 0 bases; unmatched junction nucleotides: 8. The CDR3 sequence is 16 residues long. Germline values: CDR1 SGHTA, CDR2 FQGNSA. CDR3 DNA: TGTGCCAGCAAATCGGCGGGGGGCTTCTCCTACAATGAGCAGTTCTTC. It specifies CASKSAGGFSYNEQFF.